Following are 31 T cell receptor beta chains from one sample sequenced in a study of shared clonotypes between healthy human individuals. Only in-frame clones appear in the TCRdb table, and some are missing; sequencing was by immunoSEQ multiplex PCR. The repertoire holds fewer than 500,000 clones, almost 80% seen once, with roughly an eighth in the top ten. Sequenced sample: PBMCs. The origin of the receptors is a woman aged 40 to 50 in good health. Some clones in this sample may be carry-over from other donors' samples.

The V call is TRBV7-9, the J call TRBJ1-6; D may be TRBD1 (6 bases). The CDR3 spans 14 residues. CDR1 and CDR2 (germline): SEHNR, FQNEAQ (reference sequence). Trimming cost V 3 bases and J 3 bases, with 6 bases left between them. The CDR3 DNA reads TGTGCCAGCAGCTTGGACAGCTATAATTCACCCCTCCACTTT. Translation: CASSLDSYNSPLHF.

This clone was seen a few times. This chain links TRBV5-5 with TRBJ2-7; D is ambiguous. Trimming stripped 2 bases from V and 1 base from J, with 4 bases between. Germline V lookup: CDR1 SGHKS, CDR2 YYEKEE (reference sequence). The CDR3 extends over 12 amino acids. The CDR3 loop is CASSFNSYEQYF. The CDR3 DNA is TGTGCCAGCAGCTTTAATTCCTACGAGCAGTACTTC.

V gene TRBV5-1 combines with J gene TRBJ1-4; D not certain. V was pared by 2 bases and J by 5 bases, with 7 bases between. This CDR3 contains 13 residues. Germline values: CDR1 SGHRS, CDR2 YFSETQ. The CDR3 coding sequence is TGCGCCAGCAGCTTCAGTTCAAATGAAAAACTGTTTTTT. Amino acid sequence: CASSFSSNEKLFF.

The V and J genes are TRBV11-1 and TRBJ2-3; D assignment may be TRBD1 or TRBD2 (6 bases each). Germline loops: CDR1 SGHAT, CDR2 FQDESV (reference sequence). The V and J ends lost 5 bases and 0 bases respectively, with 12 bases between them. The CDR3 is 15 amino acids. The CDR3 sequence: CASSPMGGSTDTQYF. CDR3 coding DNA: TGTGCCAGCAGCCCGATGGGGGGCAGCACAGATACGCAGTATTTT.

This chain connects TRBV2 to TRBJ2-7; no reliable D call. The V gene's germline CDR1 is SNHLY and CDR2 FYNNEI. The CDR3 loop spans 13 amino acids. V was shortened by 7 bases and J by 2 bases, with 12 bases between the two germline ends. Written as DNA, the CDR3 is TGTGCCAGCAAGTGGGTGGTCCCCTACGAGCAGTACTTC. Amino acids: CASKWVVPYEQYF.

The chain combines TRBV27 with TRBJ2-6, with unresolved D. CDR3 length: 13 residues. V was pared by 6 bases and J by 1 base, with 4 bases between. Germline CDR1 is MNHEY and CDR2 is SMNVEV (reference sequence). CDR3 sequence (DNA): TGTGCCAGCAGCGGGTCTGGGGCCAACGTCCTGACTTTC. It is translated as CASSGSGANVLTF. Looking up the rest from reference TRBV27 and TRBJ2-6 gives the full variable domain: EAQVTQNPRYLITVTGKKLTVTCSQNMNHEYMSWYRQDPGLGLRQIYYSMNVEVTDKGDVPEGYKVSRKEKRNFPLILESPSPNQTSLYFCASSGSGANVLTFGAGSRLTVL.

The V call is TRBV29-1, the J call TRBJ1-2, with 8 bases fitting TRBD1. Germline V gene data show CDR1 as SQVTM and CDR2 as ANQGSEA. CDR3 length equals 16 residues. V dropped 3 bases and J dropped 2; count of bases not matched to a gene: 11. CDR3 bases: TGCAGCGTTGAGGGGGTCAGGGGGCGCACAAACTATGGCTACACCTTC. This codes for CSVEGVRGRTNYGYTF.

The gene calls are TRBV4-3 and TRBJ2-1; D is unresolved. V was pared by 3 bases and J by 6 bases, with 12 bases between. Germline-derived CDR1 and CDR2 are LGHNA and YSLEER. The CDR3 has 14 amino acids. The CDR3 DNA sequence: TGCGCCAGCAGCCATGGGCCCGCGTCCAATGAGCAGTTCTTC. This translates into CASSHGPASNEQFF.

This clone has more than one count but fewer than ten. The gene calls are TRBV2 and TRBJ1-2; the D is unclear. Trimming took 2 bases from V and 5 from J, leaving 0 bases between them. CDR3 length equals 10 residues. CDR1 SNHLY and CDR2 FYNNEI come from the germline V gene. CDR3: CASSEYGYTF. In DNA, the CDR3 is TGTGCCAGCAGTGAATATGGCTACACCTTC.

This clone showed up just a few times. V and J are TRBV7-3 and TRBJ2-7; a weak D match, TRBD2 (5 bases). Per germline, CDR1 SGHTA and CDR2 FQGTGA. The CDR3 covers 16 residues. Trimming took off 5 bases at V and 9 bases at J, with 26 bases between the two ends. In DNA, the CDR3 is TGTGCCAGCAGCCTAGCTTATGAGGCATCCCTACGACGGCAGTACTTC. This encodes CASSLAYEASLRRQYF.

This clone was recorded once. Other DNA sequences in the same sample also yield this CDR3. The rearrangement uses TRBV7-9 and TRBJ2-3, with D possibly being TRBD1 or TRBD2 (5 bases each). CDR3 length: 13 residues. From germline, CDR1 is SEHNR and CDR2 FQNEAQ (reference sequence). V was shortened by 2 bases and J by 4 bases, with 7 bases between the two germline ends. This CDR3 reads CASSLRGSDTQYF. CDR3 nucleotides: TGTGCCAGCAGCTTACGGGGCTCAGATACGCAGTATTTT.

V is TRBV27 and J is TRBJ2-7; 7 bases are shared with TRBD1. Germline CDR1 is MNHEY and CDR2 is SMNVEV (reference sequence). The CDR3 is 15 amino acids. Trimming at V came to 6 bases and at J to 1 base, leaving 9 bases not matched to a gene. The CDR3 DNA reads TGTGCCAGCAGAAAGACAGGGTTTGCATCCTACGAGCAGTACTTC. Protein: CASRKTGFASYEQYF.

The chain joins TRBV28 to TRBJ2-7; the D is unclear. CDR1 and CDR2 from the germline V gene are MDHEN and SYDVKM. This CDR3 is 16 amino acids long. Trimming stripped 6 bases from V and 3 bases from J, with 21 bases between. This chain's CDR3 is CASSSKGWTAIYEQYF. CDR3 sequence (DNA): TGTGCCAGCAGCTCCAAGGGATGGACGGCAATCTACGAGCAGTACTTC.

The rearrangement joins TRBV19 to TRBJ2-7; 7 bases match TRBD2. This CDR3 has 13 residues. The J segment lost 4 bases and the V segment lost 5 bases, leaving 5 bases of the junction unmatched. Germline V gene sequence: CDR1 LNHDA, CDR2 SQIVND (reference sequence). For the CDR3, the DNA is TGTGCCAGTAGTTCGGCTAGCGGATACGAGCAGTACTTC. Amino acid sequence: CASSSASGYEQYF.

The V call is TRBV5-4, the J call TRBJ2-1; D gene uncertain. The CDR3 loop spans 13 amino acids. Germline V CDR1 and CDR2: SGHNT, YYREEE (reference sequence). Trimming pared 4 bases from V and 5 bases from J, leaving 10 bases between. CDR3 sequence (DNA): TGTGCCAGCAGCCGGGTGGGGAACAATGAGCAGTTCTTC. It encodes CASSRVGNNEQFF.

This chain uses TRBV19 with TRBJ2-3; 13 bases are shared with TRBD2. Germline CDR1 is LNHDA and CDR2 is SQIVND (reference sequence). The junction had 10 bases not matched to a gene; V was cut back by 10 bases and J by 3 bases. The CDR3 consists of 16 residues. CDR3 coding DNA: TGTGCCACTTTACGGACTAGCGGGAGTTTGACAGATACGCAGTATTTT. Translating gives CATLRTSGSLTDTQYF.

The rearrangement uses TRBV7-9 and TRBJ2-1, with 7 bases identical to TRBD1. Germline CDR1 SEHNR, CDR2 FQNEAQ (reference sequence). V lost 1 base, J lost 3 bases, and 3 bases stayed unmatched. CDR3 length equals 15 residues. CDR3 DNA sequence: TGTGCCAGCAGCTTAGATGGACAGGACTACAATGAGCAGTTCTTC. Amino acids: CASSLDGQDYNEQFF.

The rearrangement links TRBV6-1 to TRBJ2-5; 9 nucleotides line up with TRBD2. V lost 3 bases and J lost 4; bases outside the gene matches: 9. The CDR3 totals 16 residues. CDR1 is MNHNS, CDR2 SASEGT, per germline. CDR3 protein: CASSDGAGGPAETQYF. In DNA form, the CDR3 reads TGTGCCAGCAGTGACGGTGCGGGAGGGCCGGCAGAGACCCAGTACTTC.

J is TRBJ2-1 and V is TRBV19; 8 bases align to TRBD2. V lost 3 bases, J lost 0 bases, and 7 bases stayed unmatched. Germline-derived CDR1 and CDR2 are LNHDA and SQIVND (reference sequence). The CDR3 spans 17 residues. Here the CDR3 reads CASSIVAGGVSYNEQFF. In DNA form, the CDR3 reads TGTGCCAGTAGTATTGTTGCGGGAGGCGTCTCCTACAATGAGCAGTTCTTC.

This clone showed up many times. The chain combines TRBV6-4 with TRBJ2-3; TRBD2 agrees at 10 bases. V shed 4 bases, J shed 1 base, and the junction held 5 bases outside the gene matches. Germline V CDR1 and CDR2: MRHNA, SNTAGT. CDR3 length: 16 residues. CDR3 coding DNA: TGTGCCAGCAGTGCAACCGGGACTAGCGGCACAGATACGCAGTATTTT. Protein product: CASSATGTSGTDTQYF.

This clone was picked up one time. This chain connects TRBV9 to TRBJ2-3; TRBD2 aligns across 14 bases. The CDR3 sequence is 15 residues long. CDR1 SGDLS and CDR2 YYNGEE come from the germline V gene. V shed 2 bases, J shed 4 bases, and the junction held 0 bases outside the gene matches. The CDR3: CASSVGLAGADTQYF. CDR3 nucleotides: TGTGCCAGCAGCGTGGGACTAGCGGGAGCAGATACGCAGTATTTT.

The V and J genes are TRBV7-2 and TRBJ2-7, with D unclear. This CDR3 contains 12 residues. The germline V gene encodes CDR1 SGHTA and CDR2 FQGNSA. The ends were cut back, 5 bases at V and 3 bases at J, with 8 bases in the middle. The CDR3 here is CASSRDRYEQYF. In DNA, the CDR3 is TGTGCCAGCAGCCGTGACCGCTACGAGCAGTACTTC.

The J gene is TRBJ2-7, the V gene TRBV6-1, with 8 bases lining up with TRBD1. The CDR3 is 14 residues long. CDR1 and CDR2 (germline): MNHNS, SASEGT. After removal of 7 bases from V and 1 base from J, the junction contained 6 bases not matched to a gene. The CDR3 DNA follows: TGTGCCAGCACAGGAAGACAGGGGTCCTACGAGCAGTACTTC. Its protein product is CASTGRQGSYEQYF.

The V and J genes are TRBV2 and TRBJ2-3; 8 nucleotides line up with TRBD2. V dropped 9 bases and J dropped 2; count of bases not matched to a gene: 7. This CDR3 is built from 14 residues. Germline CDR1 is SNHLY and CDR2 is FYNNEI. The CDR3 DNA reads TGTGCCAGTTCCGGGACTAGAAACACAGATACGCAGTATTTT. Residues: CASSGTRNTDTQYF.

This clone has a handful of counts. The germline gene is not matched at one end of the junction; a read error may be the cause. CDR3: CASSEALLGQTSF. CDR3 nucleotides: TGTGCCAGCAGTGAAGCGCTCTTGGGACAGACTTCTTTT. The chain has TRBV6-1 and TRBJ1-4; 7 bases are a match to TRBD1. The CDR3 has 13 residues. Germline V gene lookup returns CDR1 MNHNS and CDR2 SASEGT.

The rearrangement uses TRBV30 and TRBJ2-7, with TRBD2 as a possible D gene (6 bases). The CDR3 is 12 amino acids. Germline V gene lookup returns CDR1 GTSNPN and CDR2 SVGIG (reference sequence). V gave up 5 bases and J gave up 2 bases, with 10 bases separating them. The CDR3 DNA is TGTGCCTGGGGGGACTCAACCTACGAGCAGTACTTC. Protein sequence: CAWGDSTYEQYF. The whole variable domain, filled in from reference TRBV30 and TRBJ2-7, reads SQTIHQWPATLVQPVGSPLSLECTVEGTSNPNLYWYRQAAGRGLQLLFYSVGIGQISSEVPQNLSASRPQDRQFILSSKKLLLSDSGFYLCAWGDSTYEQYFGPGTRLTVT.

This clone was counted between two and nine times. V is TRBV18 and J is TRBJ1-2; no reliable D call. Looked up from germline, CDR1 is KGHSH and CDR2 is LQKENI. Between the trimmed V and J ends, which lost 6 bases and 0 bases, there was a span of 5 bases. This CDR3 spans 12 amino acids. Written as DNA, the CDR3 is TGTGCCAGCTCGGAGACTAACTATGGCTACACCTTC. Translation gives CASSETNYGYTF.

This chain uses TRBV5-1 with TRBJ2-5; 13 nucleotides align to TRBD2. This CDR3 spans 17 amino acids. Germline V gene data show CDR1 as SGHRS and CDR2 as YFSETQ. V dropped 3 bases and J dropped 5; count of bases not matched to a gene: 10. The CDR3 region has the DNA TGCGCCAGCAGCTCCGGACTAGCGGGAGTAGCAGGCGAGACCCAGTACTTC. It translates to CASSSGLAGVAGETQYF.

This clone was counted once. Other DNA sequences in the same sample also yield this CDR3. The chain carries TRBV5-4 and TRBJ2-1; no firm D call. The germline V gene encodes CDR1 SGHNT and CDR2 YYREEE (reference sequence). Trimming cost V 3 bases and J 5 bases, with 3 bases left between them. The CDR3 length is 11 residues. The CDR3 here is CASSSNNEQFF. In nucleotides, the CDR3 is TGTGCCAGCAGCTCAAACAATGAGCAGTTCTTC.

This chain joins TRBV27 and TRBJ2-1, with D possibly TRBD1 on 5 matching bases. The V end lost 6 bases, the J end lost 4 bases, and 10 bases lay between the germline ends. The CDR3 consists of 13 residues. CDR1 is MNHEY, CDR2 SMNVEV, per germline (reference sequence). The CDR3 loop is CASRGQPYNEQFF. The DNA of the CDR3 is TGTGCCAGCAGGGGGCAGCCTTACAATGAGCAGTTCTTC.

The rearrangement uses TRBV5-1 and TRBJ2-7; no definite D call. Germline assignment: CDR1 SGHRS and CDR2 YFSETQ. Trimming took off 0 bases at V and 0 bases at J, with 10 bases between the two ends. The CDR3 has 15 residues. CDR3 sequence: CASSLEIRFSYEQYF. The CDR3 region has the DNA TGCGCCAGCAGCTTGGAAATTCGGTTCTCCTACGAGCAGTACTTC.